The 21 T cell receptor beta chains reported below all come from one sample, sequenced in a study of read filtering for tumor transcriptome and immune sequencing. Molecular barcoded adaptors covering alpha/delta and beta/gamma chains were used on approximately 400 ng RNA. TCRdb re-analysed the reads in MiXCR, keeping a single row per CDR3 protein. The table records some 130,000 distinct CDR3 sequences, roughly an eighth of them present only once. The source material was a population of CD138-negative cells sorted from bone marrow. The receptors shown here come from a donor over 35 with multiple myeloma.

This clonotype was counted at least ten times. J is TRBJ1-1 and V is TRBV7-9, with no clear D. The V end lost 6 bases, the J end lost 2 bases, and 7 bases lay between the germline ends. CDR1 and CDR2 from the germline V gene are SEHNR and FQNEAQ (reference sequence). The CDR3 runs to 12 residues. The CDR3 DNA sequence: TGTGCCAGCAGACCACCCAACACTGAAGCTTTCTTT. As protein: CASRPPNTEAFF.

The V gene is TRBV20-1, the J gene TRBJ2-3; TRBD2 is a possible D gene (5 bases). This CDR3 is 11 amino acids long. Trimming cost V 4 bases and J 6 bases, with 8 bases left between them. Germline lookup yields CDR1 DFQATT and CDR2 SNEGSKA (reference sequence). CDR3 nucleotides: TGCAGTGCTATTAGCGTTGATACGCAGTATTTT. Its protein is CSAISVDTQYF.

Ten or more counts support this clonotype. This chain links TRBV29-1 with TRBJ1-1, with 7 bases lining up with TRBD1. V trimming: 7 bases; J trimming: 6 bases; junction bases outside the gene matches: 14. The CDR3 totals 14 residues. CDR1 SQVTM and CDR2 ANQGSEA come from the germline V gene. The CDR3 DNA sequence: TGCAGCGCTGACTACAGGGGCACAAGAGCTGAAGCTTTCTTT. It yields the protein CSADYRGTRAEAFF.

Only one count was recorded for this clonotype. V usage is TRBV6-2 or TRBV6-3 and J usage is TRBJ2-1; tentative D call: TRBD2 (5 bases). The V gene's germline CDR1 is MNHEY and CDR2 SVGEGT. Trimming took 4 bases from V and 7 from J, leaving 17 bases between them. The CDR3 is 15 amino acids. The CDR3 DNA reads as TGTGCCAGCAGTTCGGGCGAGAGGGCCGCGAATGAGCAGTTCTTC. Translated: CASSSGERAANEQFF.

This clonotype was observed at least ten times. The chain has TRBV5-4 and TRBJ2-5; TRBD2 agrees at 16 bases. Germline CDR1 reads SGHNT; CDR2 reads YYREEE (reference sequence). The V and J ends lost 4 bases and 5 bases, in that order; junction bases with no gene match: 8. The CDR3 is 17 amino acids. The CDR3 spells CASSAPGLAGGGETQYF. CDR3 bases: TGTGCCAGCAGCGCCCCGGGACTAGCGGGAGGGGGGGAGACCCAGTACTTC.

This clonotype showed up many times. The chain couples TRBV4-2 to TRBJ2-2, with 11 positions matching TRBD2. CDR1 LGHNA and CDR2 YNFKEQ come from the germline V gene. This CDR3 spans 17 amino acids. J lost 4 bases, V lost 4 bases, and 8 bases had no gene match. CDR3 region: CASSRNPGLAATGELFF. The CDR3 coding sequence is TGTGCCAGCAGCCGGAACCCGGGACTAGCGGCCACCGGGGAGCTGTTTTTT.

The chain carries TRBV27 and TRBJ2-1; D is possibly TRBD2 (7 bases). The CDR3 runs 13 residues. The germline gives CDR1 MNHEY, CDR2 SMNVEV (reference sequence). Trimming took 2 bases from V and 8 from J, leaving 10 bases between them. DNA for the CDR3: TGTGCCAGCAGTTTAACCGGGGGGCATGAGCAGTTCTTC. Translation: CASSLTGGHEQFF.

This clonotype was counted at least ten times. This chain connects TRBV11-2 to TRBJ2-1; 9 bases map to TRBD2. This CDR3 has 17 residues. J gave up 0 bases and V 1 base, and 4 bases lay outside the gene matches. Germline V CDR1 and CDR2: SGHAT, FQNNGV. The CDR3 loop reads CASSLAGTSPSYNEQFF. The DNA of the CDR3 is TGTGCCAGCAGCTTAGCGGGGACTAGCCCCTCCTACAATGAGCAGTTCTTC.

This clonotype was recorded at least ten times. The chain joins TRBV12-3 or TRBV12-4 to TRBJ2-7; TRBD1 might be the D (6 bases). The CDR3 has 17 amino acids. Trimming stripped 5 bases from V and 5 bases from J, with 25 bases between. DNA of the CDR3: TGTGCCAGCAGTCCCCGCTTTAGTCGACAGGTCGGCAACGAGCAGTACTTC. Translated, it gives CASSPRFSRQVGNEQYF.

This clonotype was counted many times. The CDR3 DNA follows: TGCAGTGCTAGCCTGACAGGGGCTGAAGCTTTCTTT. This translates into CSASLTGAEAFF. This chain joins TRBV20-1 and TRBJ1-1; 8 nucleotides match TRBD1. Germline CDR1 and CDR2: DFQATT and SNEGSKA (reference sequence). Germline trimming cut 3 bases from V and 6 bases from J; bases unmatched to any gene: 3. The CDR3 has 12 amino acids.

There are many counts of this clonotype. The rearrangement joins TRBV20-1 to TRBJ2-1, with D possibly being TRBD1 (6 bases). With 1 base removed from V and 1 base from J, the gap between germline ends came to 11 bases. The germline gives CDR1 DFQATT, CDR2 SNEGSKA (reference sequence). The CDR3 loop spans 15 amino acids. For the CDR3, the DNA is TGCAGTGCTAGAGGGGTAGGGGGATCCTACAATGAGCAGTTCTTC. Translating gives CSARGVGGSYNEQFF.

A word on this clonotype: This clone may be a read error of a much larger clone one base away. CDR3 in amino acids: CASSIAQGNQPQHF. The CDR3 coding sequence is TGTGCCAGTAGTATCGCGCAGGGAAATCAGCCCCAGCATTTT. This chain joins TRBV19 and TRBJ1-5; D perhaps matches TRBD1 (5 bases). V lost 3 bases to trimming and J lost 4 bases, with 10 bases between them. There are 14 residues in the CDR3. Germline CDR1 LNHDA, CDR2 SQIVND (reference sequence).

This clonotype was recorded at least ten times. The V gene is TRBV29-1, the J gene TRBJ1-5; tentatively, D is TRBD1 (6 bases). V was trimmed by 6 bases and J by 2 bases, leaving 11 bases between them. Germline lookup yields CDR1 SQVTM and CDR2 ANQGSEA. This CDR3 has 13 residues. The CDR3 sequence: CSVQTGGNQPQHF. In DNA, the CDR3 is TGCAGCGTCCAGACAGGAGGCAATCAGCCCCAGCATTTT.

The chain recombines TRBV20-1 with TRBJ2-6; D is perhaps TRBD2 (6 bases). The length of the CDR3 is 14 residues. Germline-derived CDR1 and CDR2 are DFQATT and SNEGSKA (reference sequence). Between the trimmed V and J ends, which lost 3 bases and 4 bases, there was a span of 10 bases. Here the CDR3 reads CSARRGAGANVLTF. CDR3 in DNA: TGCAGTGCTAGGCGGGGAGCAGGGGCCAACGTCCTGACTTTC.

This clonotype has at least ten counts. V gene TRBV12-3 or TRBV12-4 combines with J gene TRBJ2-7, with 13 nucleotides matching TRBD2. V shed 4 bases, J shed 7 bases, and the junction held 4 bases outside the gene matches. There are 14 residues in the CDR3. The CDR3, as DNA: TGTGCCAGCAGTTCTCCGGGACTAGCGGGAGAGCAGTACTTC. Encoded protein: CASSSPGLAGEQYF.

Comments on this clonotype: Since a much larger clone is just one base distant, this may be a read error. The rearrangement joins TRBV9 to TRBJ1-1, with D possibly matching TRBD1 (6 bases). In germline, CDR1 is SGDLS, CDR2 YYNGEE. This CDR3 has 13 amino acids. Trimming took off 0 bases at V and 11 bases at J, with 14 bases between the two ends. The CDR3 region is CASSVEWDMEAFF. CDR3 bases: TGTGCCAGCAGCGTAGAATGGGACATGGAGGCTTTCTTT.

There are a few counts of this clonotype. The genes are TRBV5-1 and TRBJ2-5; unclear D gene. V was trimmed by 4 bases and J by 4 bases, leaving 11 bases between them. Germline CDR1 is SGHRS and CDR2 is YFSETQ. The CDR3 is made up of 13 amino acids. CDR3 in DNA: TGCGCCAGCAGCCGCTATGGGCGAGAGACCCAGTACTTC. Translating gives CASSRYGRETQYF.

This chain links TRBV6-2 or TRBV6-3 with TRBJ2-1; no definite D call. The CDR3 is 13 residues long. Per the germline V gene, CDR1 is MNHEY and CDR2 is SVGEGT. V lost 5 bases and J 6 bases, leaving 11 bases between the germline ends. This chain's CDR3 is CASSPSSRNEQFF. CDR3 nucleotide sequence: TGTGCCAGCAGTCCCTCATCTCGCAATGAGCAGTTCTTC.

This clonotype appeared many times. The CDR3 region has the DNA TGTGCCAGTAGTACTGATCCTGGCTCCTACAATGAGCAGTTCTTC. Translated, it gives CASSTDPGSYNEQFF. This chain uses TRBV19 with TRBJ2-1; D not certain. The V end was cut by 4 bases, the J end by 0 bases, with 10 bases between. Germline assignment: CDR1 LNHDA and CDR2 SQIVND (reference sequence). The CDR3 runs 15 residues.

This clonotype appeared many times. The CDR3 protein is CASSPTSGLKQFF. CDR3 DNA: TGTGCCAGCAGCCCGACTAGCGGACTTAAGCAGTTCTTC. This chain uses TRBV28 with TRBJ2-1, with TRBD2 matching 9 bases. CDR1 is MDHEN and CDR2 is SYDVKM in the germline V gene. The CDR3 length is 13 residues. The J segment lost 11 bases and the V segment lost 6 bases, leaving 8 bases of the junction unmatched.

This clonotype showed up many times. This rearrangement joins TRBV7-2 to TRBJ2-1, with a tentative D call TRBD2 (5 bases). Trimming removed 7 bases at V and 2 bases at J, with 12 bases between. The germline CDR1 and CDR2 sequences are SGHTA and FQGNSA. The CDR3 contains 14 residues. The CDR3 DNA is TGTGCCAGCAACCTAGCACTAACCTACAATGAGCAGTTCTTC. Its translation is CASNLALTYNEQFF.